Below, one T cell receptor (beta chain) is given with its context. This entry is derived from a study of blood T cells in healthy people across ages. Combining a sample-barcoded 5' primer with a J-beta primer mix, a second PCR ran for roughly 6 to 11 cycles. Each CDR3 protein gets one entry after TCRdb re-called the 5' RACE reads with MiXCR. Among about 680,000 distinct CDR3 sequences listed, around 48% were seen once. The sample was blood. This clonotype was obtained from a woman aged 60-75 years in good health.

CDR3 sequence reads: CASSQGGGSRSQPQHF. The CDR3 DNA follows: TGTGCCAGCAGCCAGGGAGGGGGCTCAAGGAGTCAGCCCCAGCATTTT. V usage is TRBV7-2 and J usage is TRBJ1-5; TRBD1 aligns across 7 bases. V lost 5 bases and J lost 6; bases outside the gene matches: 13. The germline V gene encodes CDR1 SGHTA and CDR2 FQGNSA. There are 16 residues in the CDR3. Together with reference TRBV7-2 and TRBJ1-5, the CDR3 gives the full variable domain: GAGVSQSPSNKVTEKGKDVELRCDPISGHTALYWYRQSLGQGLEFLIYFQGNSAPDKSGLPSDRFSAERTGGSVSTLTIQRTQQEDSAVYLCASSQGGGSRSQPQHFGDGTRLSIL.